Following are 27 T cell receptor beta chains from one sample sequenced in a study of blood T cell repertoires in COVID-19. Method: immunoSEQ multiplex PCR; TCRdb's copy keeps in-frame clones and lacks some. The repertoire holds roughly 190,000 clones, with about four fifths as singletons. Sequencing input: peripheral blood. These receptors were obtained from a woman between 40 and 55 years old with acute or convalescent COVID-19.

The chain combines TRBV5-1 with TRBJ1-2; weak D call: TRBD1 (6 bases). Germline V gene data show CDR1 as SGHRS and CDR2 as YFSETQ. Trimming stripped 0 bases from V and 1 base from J, with 7 bases between. The CDR3 has 14 amino acids. Here the CDR3 reads CASSLEGDNYGYTF. The CDR3 DNA reads TGCGCCAGCAGCTTGGAGGGGGATAACTATGGCTACACCTTC.

This rearrangement joins TRBV30 to TRBJ1-1; TRBD1 might be the D (5 bases). The CDR3 has 13 amino acids. Trimming pared 3 bases from V and 4 bases from J, leaving 12 bases between. The germline V gene encodes CDR1 GTSNPN and CDR2 SVGIG (reference sequence). This CDR3 is CAWRRQGVTEAFF. The CDR3 DNA reads TGTGCCTGGAGGCGGCAGGGTGTCACTGAAGCTTTCTTT.

The chain carries TRBV5-1 and TRBJ2-2, with D uncertain. Trimming removed 4 bases at V and 5 bases at J, with 12 bases between. CDR3 length: 14 amino acids. The germline gives CDR1 SGHRS, CDR2 YFSETQ. The CDR3 DNA reads as TGCGCCAGCAGCCCTACCGGAGTAACCGGGGAGCTGTTTTTT. Translated: CASSPTGVTGELFF.

The chain links TRBV29-1 to TRBJ1-4, with D perhaps matching TRBD1 (6 bases). The CDR3 runs to 13 residues. Germline assignment: CDR1 SQVTM and CDR2 ANQGSEA. Trimming cost V 7 bases and J 7 bases, with 16 bases left between them. The DNA of the CDR3 is TGCAGCGCTGGGACAATCAGTGGTGAAAAACTGTTTTTT. This codes for CSAGTISGEKLFF.

The CDR3 nucleotides read TGTGCCAGCTCTAACTTCGACATTGGCTACACCTTC. It specifies CASSNFDIGYTF. The rearrangement joins TRBV18 to TRBJ1-2; D not certain. V gave up 6 bases and J gave up 7 bases, with 12 bases separating them. CDR3 size: 12 residues. Germline V gene lookup returns CDR1 KGHSH and CDR2 LQKENI.

This rearrangement joins TRBV6-1 to TRBJ2-3, with 7 bases lining up with TRBD2. Unmatched junction bases numbered 8, after V lost 3 bases and J lost 5 bases. Per the germline V gene, CDR1 is MNHNS and CDR2 is SASEGT. The CDR3 has 15 residues. The CDR3 DNA follows: TGTGCCAGCAGTGAGGGAAGGGCGGGAGAAGATACGCAGTATTTT. Translating it yields CASSEGRAGEDTQYF.

The chain links TRBV19 to TRBJ1-3, with 9 bases that match TRBD1. Germline trimming cut 3 bases from V and 2 bases from J; bases unmatched to any gene: 8. The CDR3 runs to 17 residues. Germline V gene sequence: CDR1 LNHDA, CDR2 SQIVND (reference sequence). CDR3 in amino acids: CASSMFGTGTAGNTIYF. For the CDR3, the DNA is TGTGCCAGTAGTATGTTCGGGACAGGGACGGCTGGAAACACCATATATTTT.

The chain has TRBV28 and TRBJ1-1; weak D call: TRBD1 (5 bases). Germline values: CDR1 MDHEN, CDR2 SYDVKM. V lost 5 bases and J 4 bases, leaving 11 bases between the germline ends. The CDR3 length is 13 residues. This CDR3 is CASSLGVSTEAFF. The CDR3 DNA reads as TGTGCCAGCAGTCTAGGGGTGTCCACTGAAGCTTTCTTT. The variable domain in full, completed from reference TRBV28 and TRBJ1-1, reads DVKVTQSSRYLVKRTGEKVFLECVQDMDHENMFWYRQDPGLGLRLIYFSYDVKMKEKGDIPEGYSVSREKKERFSLILESASTNQTSMYLCASSLGVSTEAFFGQGTRLTVV.

This clone occurred once. V is TRBV12-3 or TRBV12-4 and J is TRBJ2-7, with unresolved D. Trimming took 2 bases from V and 1 from J, leaving 6 bases between them. The CDR3 length is 13 residues. This CDR3 is CASSLTASYEQYF. The CDR3 DNA follows: TGTGCCAGCAGTTTAACTGCTTCCTACGAGCAGTACTTC.

The chain combines TRBV12-5 with TRBJ2-7; TRBD1 aligns across 8 bases. The V gene end was trimmed by 0 bases and the J gene end by 3 bases; junction bases not matched to a gene: 7. The CDR3 sequence is 16 residues long. Germline V gene data show CDR1 as LGHNT and CDR2 as FRNRAP. The CDR3 DNA follows: TGTGCTAGTGGTTTGGTAGCAGGGGGCGCGATCTACGAGCAGTACTTC. Translation: CASGLVAGGAIYEQYF.

The chain links TRBV18 to TRBJ2-3; D remains ambiguous. The CDR3 runs to 16 residues. V lost 2 bases and J 4 bases, leaving 16 bases between the germline ends. Germline V gives CDR1 KGHSH, CDR2 LQKENI. The CDR3, as DNA: TGTGCCAGCTCACCATCCACCTCCCTTATAGCAGATACGCAGTATTTT. Amino acid sequence: CASSPSTSLIADTQYF. The whole variable domain, remainder taken from reference TRBV18 and TRBJ2-3, is NAGVMQNPRHLVRRRGQEARLRCSPMKGHSHVYWYRQLPEEGLKFMVYLQKENIIDESGMPKERFSAEFPKEGPSILRIQQVVRGDSAAYFCASSPSTSLIADTQYFGPGTRLTVL.

The V call is TRBV11-2, the J call TRBJ2-3, with 13 nucleotides matching TRBD2. V trimming: 4 bases; J trimming: 6 bases; junction bases outside the gene matches: 7. The CDR3 consists of 16 residues. From germline, CDR1 is SGHAT and CDR2 FQNNGV. The CDR3 nucleotides read TGTGCCAGCAGCTCCGGACTAGCGGGAGTTATTGATACGCAGTATTTT. This encodes CASSSGLAGVIDTQYF.

The genes are TRBV27 and TRBJ2-7; the D is unclear. CDR3 size: 16 residues. V dropped 5 bases and J dropped 2 bases, with 19 bases sitting between them. Germline lookup yields CDR1 MNHEY and CDR2 SMNVEV (reference sequence). Written as DNA, the CDR3 is TGTGCCAGCAGTCTTACAAGGCAGGTGGCTCCCTACGAGCAGTACTTC. Translating gives CASSLTRQVAPYEQYF.

This clone showed up just a few times. The rearrangement joins TRBV5-5 to TRBJ2-7; a possible D gene is TRBD1 (5 bases). Trimming cost V 1 base and J 5 bases, with 13 bases left between them. The CDR3 totals 14 residues. Germline V gene sequence: CDR1 SGHKS, CDR2 YYEKEE (reference sequence). Here the CDR3 DNA reads TGTGCCAGCAGCTTGAATCAGGGCCCCAACGAGCAGTACTTC. Translating gives CASSLNQGPNEQYF. The complete variable domain, with remaining parts taken from reference TRBV5-5 and TRBJ2-7, reads DAGVTQSPTHLIKTRGQQVTLRCSPISGHKSVSWYQQVLGQGPQFIFQYYEKEERGRGNFPDRFSARQFPNYSSELNVNALLLGDSALYLCASSLNQGPNEQYFGPGTRLTVT.

The V and J genes are TRBV28 and TRBJ2-5; a weak D match, TRBD1 (5 bases). CDR1 is MDHEN and CDR2 is SYDVKM in the germline V gene. The CDR3 spans 16 residues. V was cut by 5 bases and J by 6 bases, with 22 bases left in between. This chain's CDR3 is CASSQAGHRTFKTQYF. CDR3 sequence (DNA): TGTGCCAGCAGTCAAGCAGGACACCGTACCTTTAAGACCCAGTACTTC.

The chain couples TRBV15 to TRBJ2-3; 7 bases line up with TRBD1. The CDR3 extends over 20 amino acids. CDR1 and CDR2 from the germline V gene are LNHNV and YYDKDF (reference sequence). J gave up 0 bases and V 1 base, and 16 bases lay outside the gene matches. In DNA, the CDR3 is TGTGCCACCAGCAGAGGGACAGGAGGACCCCCCCCGACTAGCACAGATACGCAGTATTTT. Encoded protein: CATSRGTGGPPPTSTDTQYF.

The rearrangement uses TRBV20-1 and TRBJ1-6; D not resolved. The germline V gene has CDR1 DFQATT and CDR2 SNEGSKA (reference sequence). The CDR3 runs 15 residues. V lost 3 bases to trimming and J lost 0 bases, with 9 bases between them. The CDR3, as DNA: TGCAGTGCTAGTAAAGAGAGCTCCTATAATTCACCCCTCCACTTT. The encoded protein is CSASKESSYNSPLHF.

The V and J genes are TRBV18 and TRBJ1-2; no clear D gene. Trimming stripped 0 bases from V and 4 bases from J, with 12 bases between. Germline CDR1 is KGHSH and CDR2 is LQKENI. This CDR3 has 15 amino acids. As DNA, the CDR3 is TGTGCCAGCTCACCACCAGGCGGGCAGCTCTATGGCTACACCTTC. Translating gives CASSPPGGQLYGYTF.

The V gene is TRBV12-3 or TRBV12-4, the J gene TRBJ2-7; D perhaps matches TRBD1 (6 bases). V lost 2 bases and J lost 11, with 16 bases in between. This CDR3 contains 13 residues. The CDR3, as DNA: TGTGCCAGCAGTTTATTAGGGACATCATCGGAGTACTTC. Its translation is CASSLLGTSSEYF.

This clone has a handful of counts. This chain connects TRBV5-1 to TRBJ2-7, with D uncertain. CDR1 is SGHRS, CDR2 YFSETQ, per germline. The V and J ends lost 2 bases and 4 bases respectively, with 13 bases between them. This CDR3 comprises 14 residues. CDR3 loop: CASSFDATGYEQYF. CDR3 bases: TGCGCCAGCAGCTTCGACGCAACCGGGTACGAGCAGTACTTC.

The rearrangement links TRBV18 to TRBJ1-5; D remains ambiguous. The CDR3 contains 14 residues. Trimming cost V 3 bases and J 0 bases, with 6 bases left between them. CDR1 is KGHSH, CDR2 LQKENI, per germline. For the CDR3, the DNA is TGTGCCAGCTCACCGGCAAATAGCAATCAGCCCCAGCATTTT. Residues: CASSPANSNQPQHF.

This chain connects TRBV28 to TRBJ1-5; 7 positions match TRBD1. The length of the CDR3 is 15 residues. Germline trimming cut 4 bases from V and 2 bases from J; bases unmatched to any gene: 5. Germline values: CDR1 MDHEN, CDR2 SYDVKM. In DNA, the CDR3 is TGTGCCAGCAGTTCGACAGGGCGGGGCAATCAGCCCCAGCATTTT. It translates to CASSSTGRGNQPQHF.

The chain is built from TRBV11-2 and TRBJ1-1; D gene uncertain. This CDR3 region has 13 residues. Germline CDR1 SGHAT, CDR2 FQNNGV. V was trimmed by 3 bases and J by 0 bases, leaving 5 bases between them. CDR3 amino acids: CASSLELNTEAFF. As DNA, the CDR3 is TGTGCCAGCAGCTTGGAGCTGAACACTGAAGCTTTCTTT.

The chain couples TRBV2 to TRBJ1-5; tentative D call: TRBD1 (5 bases). Germline CDR1 SNHLY, CDR2 FYNNEI. The CDR3 runs to 15 residues. The V gene lost 0 bases and the J gene lost 3 bases, with 9 bases spanning the gap. The DNA for the CDR3 is TGTGCCAGCAGTGAAGCGGGGGGTTACAATCAGCCCCAGCATTTT. Amino acid sequence: CASSEAGGYNQPQHF.

This chain uses TRBV19 with TRBJ1-6; 9 bases agree with TRBD1. V was clipped by 5 bases and J by 7 bases; unmatched bases: 6. Per germline, CDR1 LNHDA and CDR2 SQIVND (reference sequence). CDR3 length: 15 residues. The CDR3 is CASSRFGQGNSPLHF. The CDR3 coding sequence is TGTGCCAGTAGTCGCTTTGGACAGGGGAATTCACCCCTCCACTTT.

The V call is TRBV19, the J call TRBJ2-1, with 10 bases aligning to TRBD2. CDR3 size: 15 residues. CDR1 is LNHDA, CDR2 SQIVND, per germline (reference sequence). The J segment lost 4 bases and the V segment lost 0 bases, leaving 0 bases of the junction unmatched. In nucleotides, the CDR3 is TGTGCCAGTAGTATAGAGACTAGCGGGTACAATGAGCAGTTCTTC. Encoded protein: CASSIETSGYNEQFF.

This clone was counted a few times. The chain recombines TRBV4-2 with TRBJ1-4; no firm D call. The germline CDR1 and CDR2 sequences are LGHNA and YNFKEQ. The CDR3 consists of 14 residues. V dropped 0 bases and J dropped 5 bases, with 7 bases sitting between them. Written as DNA, the CDR3 is TGTGCCAGCAGCCAAGATACGGGAAATGAAAAACTGTTTTTT. It specifies CASSQDTGNEKLFF.